Listed below are T cell receptor beta chains from one sample, sequenced in a study of CD8+CD57+ T cells in acquired aplastic anemia. Using its own MiXCR run on the reads, TCRdb lists one record per CDR3 protein. Among roughly 240,000 distinct CDR3 sequences listed, 45% to 50% were seen once. Sequencing was done on a sample of sorted CD4+, CD8+, or CD8+CD57+ T cells (not recorded which) from PBMCs. These TCRs come from a human donor with aplastic anemia. CDR3s include the opening cysteine and the closing phenylalanine or tryptophan. Fields, in order: J gene, clone size, V gene, D gene, CDR3 DNA, CDR3 protein. D genes are given only for firm matches. Size is omitted from some rows. Given values are once, few, many or a class for expanded clones.

j_call: TRBJ1-1; clone_size: .; v_call: TRBV20-1; d_call: .; cdr3_nt: TGCAGTGCTAGAGCCGCCGGGAGAATTGAAGCTTTCTTT; cdr3_aa: CSARAAGRIEAFF
j_call: TRBJ1-5; clone_size: .; v_call: TRBV2; d_call: TRBD1; cdr3_nt: TGTGCCAGCAGTAGGGACAGGGGGGACAATCAGCCCCAGCATTTT; cdr3_aa: CASSRDRGDNQPQHF
j_call: TRBJ2-1; clone_size: .; v_call: TRBV27; d_call: .; cdr3_nt: TGTGCCAGCAGTTTCGTTGCCTACAATGAGCAGTTCTTC; cdr3_aa: CASSFVAYNEQFF
j_call: TRBJ2-7; clone_size: many; v_call: TRBV9; d_call: .; cdr3_nt: TGTGCCAGCAGCCAGACATGGGGTACCAGCTACGAGCAGTACTTC; cdr3_aa: CASSQTWGTSYEQYF
j_call: TRBJ2-3; clone_size: once; v_call: TRBV7-2; d_call: TRBD1; cdr3_nt: TGTGCCAGCAGCTCGTACCAGACAGGGTCAGATACGCAGTATTTT; cdr3_aa: CASSSYQTGSDTQYF
j_call: TRBJ2-7; clone_size: .; v_call: TRBV7-6; d_call: TRBD1; cdr3_nt: TGTGCCAGCAGCTCAACGGGACAGGGGGATTACGAGCAGTACTTC; cdr3_aa: CASSSTGQGDYEQYF
j_call: TRBJ1-5; clone_size: many; v_call: TRBV20-1; d_call: .; cdr3_nt: TGCAGTGCTAGAGACGTCAGGGATGGCAATCAGCCCCAGCATTTT; cdr3_aa: CSARDVRDGNQPQHF
j_call: TRBJ1-1; clone_size: .; v_call: TRBV29-1; d_call: .; cdr3_nt: TGCAGCGGGGGGAAGAACACTGAAGCTTTCTTT; cdr3_aa: CSGGKNTEAFF
j_call: TRBJ2-7; clone_size: once; v_call: TRBV20-1; d_call: .; cdr3_nt: TGCAGTGCTAGAATCCCGCAGGGTTCCTACGAGCAGTACTTC; cdr3_aa: CSARIPQGSYEQYF
j_call: TRBJ1-6; clone_size: .; v_call: TRBV9; d_call: .; cdr3_nt: TGTGCCAGCAGCGGGGAGGCAGGGAATTCACCCCTCCACTTT; cdr3_aa: CASSGEAGNSPLHF